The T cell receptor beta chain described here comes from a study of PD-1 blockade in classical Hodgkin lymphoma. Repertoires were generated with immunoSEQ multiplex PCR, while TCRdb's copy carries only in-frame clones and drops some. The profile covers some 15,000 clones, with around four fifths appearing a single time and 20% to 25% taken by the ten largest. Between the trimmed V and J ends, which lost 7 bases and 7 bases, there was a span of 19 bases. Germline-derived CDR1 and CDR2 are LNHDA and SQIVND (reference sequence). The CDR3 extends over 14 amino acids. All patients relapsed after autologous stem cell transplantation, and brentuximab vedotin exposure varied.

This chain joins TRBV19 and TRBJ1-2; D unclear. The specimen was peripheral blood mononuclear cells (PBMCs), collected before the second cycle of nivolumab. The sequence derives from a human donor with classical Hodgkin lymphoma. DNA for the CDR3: TGTGCCAGTAACCCGGACGGTGTGGTAGGTGGCTACACCTTC. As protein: CASNPDGVVGGYTF. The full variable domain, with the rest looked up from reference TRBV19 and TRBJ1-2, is DGGITQSPKYLFRKEGQNVTLSCEQNLNHDAMYWYRQDPGQGLRLIYYSQIVNDFQKGDIAEGYSVSREKKESFPLTVTSAQKNPTAFYLCASNPDGVVGGYTFGSGTRLTVV.